The source of this TCR beta chain is a study of T cell clusters in autoimmune cytopenias. TRB amplification used 250 ng of peripheral blood genomic DNA. The CDR3 covers 14 residues. Germline CDR1 DFQATT, CDR2 SNEGSKA (reference sequence). TRB was amplified by touch-down multiplex PCR, primer pools A and B combined. Following a re-call of the multiplex PCR reads, TCRdb has one entry per CDR3 protein and lacks DNA. The sample table includes 6,000 or so distinct CDR3 sequences. This sample also belongs to another study, concerning T cell repertoires in aging, cancer and after chemotherapy. According to that study: Compared with age-matched healthy donors, untreated hematological or solid cancer patients showed higher blood TCR clonality. Rebound thymic output was suggested by rising median generation probability during chemotherapy in each cancer cohort.

The TCR sequence derives from a human donor in good health. What was sequenced was peripheral blood. The genes are TRBV20-1 and TRBJ1-2. CDR3 region: CSAREGLEVFGYTF.